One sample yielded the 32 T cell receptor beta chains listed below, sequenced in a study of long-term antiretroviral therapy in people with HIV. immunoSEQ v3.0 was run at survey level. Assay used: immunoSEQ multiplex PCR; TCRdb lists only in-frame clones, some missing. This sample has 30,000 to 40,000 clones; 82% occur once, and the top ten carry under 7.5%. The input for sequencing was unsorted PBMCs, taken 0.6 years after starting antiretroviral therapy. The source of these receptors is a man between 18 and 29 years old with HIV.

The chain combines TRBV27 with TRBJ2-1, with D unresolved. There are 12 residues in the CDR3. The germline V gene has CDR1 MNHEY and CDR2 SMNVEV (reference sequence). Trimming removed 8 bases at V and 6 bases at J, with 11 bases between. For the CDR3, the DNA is TGTGCCAGCGGAGTTATAGGCAATGAGCAGTTCTTC. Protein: CASGVIGNEQFF.

DNA for the CDR3: TGTGCCAGCAGCCCATGGGGGGACCCCCGGGACACTGAAGCTTTCTTT. Amino acids: CASSPWGDPRDTEAFF. This chain uses TRBV13 with TRBJ1-1; maybe TRBD1 (5 bases). The CDR3 has 16 residues. Between the trimmed V and J ends, which lost 5 bases and 3 bases, there was a span of 19 bases. The germline V gene encodes CDR1 PRHDT and CDR2 FYEKMQ (reference sequence).

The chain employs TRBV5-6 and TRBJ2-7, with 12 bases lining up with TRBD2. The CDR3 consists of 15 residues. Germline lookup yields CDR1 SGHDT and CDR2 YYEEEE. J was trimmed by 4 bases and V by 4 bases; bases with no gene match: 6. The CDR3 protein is CASSPVTSGSYEQYF. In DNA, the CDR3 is TGTGCCAGCAGCCCAGTGACTAGCGGGAGTTACGAGCAGTACTTC.

In DNA form, the CDR3 reads TGTGCCAGTCGGTGGGCAGGGGAGGAAGCTTTCTTT. It yields the protein CASRWAGEEAFF. V and J are TRBV19 and TRBJ1-1, with a weak D call TRBD1 (6 bases). Germline V gives CDR1 LNHDA, CDR2 SQIVND (reference sequence). Trimming cost V 8 bases and J 8 bases, with 15 bases left between them. The CDR3 contains 12 residues.

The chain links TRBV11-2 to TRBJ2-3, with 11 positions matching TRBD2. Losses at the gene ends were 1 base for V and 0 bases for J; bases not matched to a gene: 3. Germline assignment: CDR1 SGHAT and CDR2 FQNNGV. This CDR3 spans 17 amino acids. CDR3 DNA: TGTGCCAGCAGCTTAGCGGTAGCGGGAGGGAGCACAGATACGCAGTATTTT. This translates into CASSLAVAGGSTDTQYF. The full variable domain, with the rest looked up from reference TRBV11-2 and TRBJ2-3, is EAGVAQSPRYKIIEKRQSVAFWCNPISGHATLYWYQQILGQGPKLLIQFQNNGVVDDSQLPKDRFSAERLKGVDSTLKIQPAKLEDSAVYLCASSLAVAGGSTDTQYFGPGTRLTVL.

The DNA for the CDR3 is TGTGCCAGTGGCGAACGGCAGGCTAGCACAGATACGCAGTATTTT. This sequence encodes CASGERQASTDTQYF. This chain uses TRBV19 with TRBJ2-3; D is unclear. V shed 8 bases and J shed 0 bases, with 15 bases lying between them. This CDR3 comprises 15 residues. Germline CDR1 LNHDA, CDR2 SQIVND (reference sequence).

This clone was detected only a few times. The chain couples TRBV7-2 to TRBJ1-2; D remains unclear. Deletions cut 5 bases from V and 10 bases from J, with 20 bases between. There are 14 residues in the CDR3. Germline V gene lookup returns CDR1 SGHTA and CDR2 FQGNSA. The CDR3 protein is CASSVAVAQQTYTF. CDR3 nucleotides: TGTGCCAGCAGCGTGGCAGTAGCACAGCAGACCTACACCTTC.

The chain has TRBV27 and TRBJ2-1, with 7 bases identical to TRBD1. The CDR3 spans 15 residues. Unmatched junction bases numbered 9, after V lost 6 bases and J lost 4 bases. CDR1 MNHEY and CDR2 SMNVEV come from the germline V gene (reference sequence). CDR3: CASSRQGGGYNEQFF. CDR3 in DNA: TGTGCCAGCAGCAGACAGGGCGGCGGGTACAATGAGCAGTTCTTC.

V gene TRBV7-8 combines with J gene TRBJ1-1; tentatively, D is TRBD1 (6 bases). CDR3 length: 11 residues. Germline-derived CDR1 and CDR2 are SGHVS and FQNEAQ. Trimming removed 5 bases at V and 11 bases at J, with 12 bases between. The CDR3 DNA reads TGTGCCAGCAGCACCAGGGGATTTGCTTTCTTT. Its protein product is CASSTRGFAFF.

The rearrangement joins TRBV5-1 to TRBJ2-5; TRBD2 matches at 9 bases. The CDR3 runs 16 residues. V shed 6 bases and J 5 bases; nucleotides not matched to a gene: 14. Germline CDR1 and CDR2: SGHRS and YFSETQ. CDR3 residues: CASKRVAGEGRETQYF. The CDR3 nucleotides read TGCGCCAGCAAAAGGGTAGCGGGAGAGGGTCGCGAGACCCAGTACTTC. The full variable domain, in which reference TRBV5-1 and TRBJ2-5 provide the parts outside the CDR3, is KAGVTQTPRYLIKTRGQQVTLSCSPISGHRSVSWYQQTPGQGLQFLFEYFSETQRNKGNFPGRFSGRQFSNSRSEMNVSTLELGDSALYLCASKRVAGEGRETQYFGPGTRLLVL.

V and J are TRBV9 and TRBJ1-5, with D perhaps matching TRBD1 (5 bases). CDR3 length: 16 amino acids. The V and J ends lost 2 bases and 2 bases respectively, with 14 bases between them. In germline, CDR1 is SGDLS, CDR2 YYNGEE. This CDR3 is CASSVGLGGGNQPQHF. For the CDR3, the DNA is TGTGCCAGCAGCGTGGGGCTTGGGGGGGGCAATCAGCCCCAGCATTTT.

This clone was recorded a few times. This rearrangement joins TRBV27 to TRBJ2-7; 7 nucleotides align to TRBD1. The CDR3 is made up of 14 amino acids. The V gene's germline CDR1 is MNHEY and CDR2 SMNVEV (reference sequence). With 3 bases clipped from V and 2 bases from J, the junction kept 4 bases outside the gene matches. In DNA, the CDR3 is TGTGCCAGCAGTTTTCGGACAGGACCCTACGAGCAGTACTTC. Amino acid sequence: CASSFRTGPYEQYF.

Here the CDR3 reads CSVAKTGTVTYEQYF. CDR3 nucleotide sequence: TGCAGCGTTGCCAAAACCGGGACGGTGACCTACGAGCAGTACTTC. V gene TRBV29-1 combines with J gene TRBJ2-7; D may correspond to TRBD1 or TRBD2 (5 bases each). The V gene lost 4 bases and the J gene lost 2 bases, with 18 bases spanning the gap. Germline CDR1 SQVTM, CDR2 ANQGSEA. CDR3 size: 15 residues.

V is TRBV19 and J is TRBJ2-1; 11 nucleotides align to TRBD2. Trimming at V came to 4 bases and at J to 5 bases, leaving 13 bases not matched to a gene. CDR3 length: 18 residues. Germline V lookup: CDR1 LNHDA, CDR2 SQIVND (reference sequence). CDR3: CASSTRGSGRGKNNEQFF. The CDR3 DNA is TGTGCCAGTAGTACCCGAGGTAGCGGGAGGGGAAAAAACAATGAGCAGTTCTTC.

The CDR3 coding sequence is TGTGCCAGCAGCCAGGGACAGGACGGCTACACCTTC. Translation gives CASSQGQDGYTF. The rearrangement links TRBV7-9 to TRBJ1-2; 8 bases agree with TRBD1. The germline CDR1 and CDR2 sequences are SEHNR and FQNEAQ (reference sequence). The CDR3 contains 12 residues. The J segment lost 8 bases and the V segment lost 5 bases, leaving 4 bases of the junction unmatched. The full variable domain, in which reference TRBV7-9 and TRBJ1-2 provide the parts outside the CDR3, is DTGVSQNPRHKITKRGQNVTFRCDPISEHNRLYWYRQTLGQGPEFLTYFQNEAQLEKSRLLSDRFSAERPKGSFSTLEIQRTEQGDSAMYLCASSQGQDGYTFGSGTRLTVV.

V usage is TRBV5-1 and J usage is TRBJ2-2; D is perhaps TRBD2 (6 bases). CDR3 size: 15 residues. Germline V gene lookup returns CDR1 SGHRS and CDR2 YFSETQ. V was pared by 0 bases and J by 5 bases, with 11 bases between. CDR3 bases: TGCGCCAGCAGCTTGGGCAGCGCGGGAACCGGGGAGCTGTTTTTT. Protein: CASSLGSAGTGELFF.

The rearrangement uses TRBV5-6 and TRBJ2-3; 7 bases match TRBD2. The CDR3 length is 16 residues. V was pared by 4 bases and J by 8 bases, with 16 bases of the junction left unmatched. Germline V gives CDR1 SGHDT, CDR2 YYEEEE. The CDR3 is CASSLLSNAGDGTQYF. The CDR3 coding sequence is TGTGCCAGCAGCCTTCTTTCGAACGCGGGAGATGGTACGCAGTATTTT. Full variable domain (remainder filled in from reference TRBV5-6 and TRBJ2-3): DAGVTQSPTHLIKTRGQQVTLRCSPKSGHDTVSWYQQALGQGPQFIFQYYEEEERQRGNFPDRFSGHQFPNYSSELNVNALLLGDSALYLCASSLLSNAGDGTQYFGPGTRLTVL.

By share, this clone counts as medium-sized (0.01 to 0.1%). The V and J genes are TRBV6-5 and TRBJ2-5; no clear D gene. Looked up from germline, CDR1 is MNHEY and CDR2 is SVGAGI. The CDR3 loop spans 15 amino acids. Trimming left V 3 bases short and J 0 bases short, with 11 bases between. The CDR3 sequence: CASSYGDKYQETQYF. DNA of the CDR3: TGTGCCAGCAGTTATGGAGACAAGTACCAAGAGACCCAGTACTTC.

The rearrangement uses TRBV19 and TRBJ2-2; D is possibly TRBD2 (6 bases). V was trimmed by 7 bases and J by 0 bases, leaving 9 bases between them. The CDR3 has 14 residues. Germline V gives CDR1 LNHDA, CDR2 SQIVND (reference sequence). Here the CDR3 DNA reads TGTGCCAGTACGGGACTGGCGAACACCGGGGAGCTGTTTTTT. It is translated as CASTGLANTGELFF. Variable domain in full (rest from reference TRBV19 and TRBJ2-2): DGGITQSPKYLFRKEGQNVTLSCEQNLNHDAMYWYRQDPGQGLRLIYYSQIVNDFQKGDIAEGYSVSREKKESFPLTVTSAQKNPTAFYLCASTGLANTGELFFGEGSRLTVL.

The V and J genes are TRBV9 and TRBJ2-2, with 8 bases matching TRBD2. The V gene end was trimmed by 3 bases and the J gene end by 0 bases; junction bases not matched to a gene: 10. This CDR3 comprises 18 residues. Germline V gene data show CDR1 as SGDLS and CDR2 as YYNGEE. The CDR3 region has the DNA TGTGCCAGCAGCGCCCGAAGTGGCGGGAGGACGAACACCGGGGAGCTGTTTTTT. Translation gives CASSARSGGRTNTGELFF. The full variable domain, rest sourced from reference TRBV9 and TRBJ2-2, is DSGVTQTPKHLITATGQRVTLRCSPRSGDLSVYWYQQSLDQGLQFLIQYYNGEERAKGNILERFSAQQFPDLHSELNLSSLELGDSALYFCASSARSGGRTNTGELFFGEGSRLTVL.

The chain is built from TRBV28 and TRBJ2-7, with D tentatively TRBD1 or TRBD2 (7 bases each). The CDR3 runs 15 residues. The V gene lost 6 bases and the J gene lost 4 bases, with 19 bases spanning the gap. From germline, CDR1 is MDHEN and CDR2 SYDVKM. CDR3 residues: CASSRQGGGIYEQYF. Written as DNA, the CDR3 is TGTGCCAGCAGCAGACAGGGAGGGGGAATATACGAGCAGTACTTC.

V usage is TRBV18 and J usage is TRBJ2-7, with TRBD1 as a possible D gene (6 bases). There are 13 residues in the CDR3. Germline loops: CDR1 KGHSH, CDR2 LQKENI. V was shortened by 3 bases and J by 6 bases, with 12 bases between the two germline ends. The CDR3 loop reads CASSPRTEGEQYF. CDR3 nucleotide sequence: TGTGCCAGCTCACCCCGGACAGAAGGCGAGCAGTACTTC.

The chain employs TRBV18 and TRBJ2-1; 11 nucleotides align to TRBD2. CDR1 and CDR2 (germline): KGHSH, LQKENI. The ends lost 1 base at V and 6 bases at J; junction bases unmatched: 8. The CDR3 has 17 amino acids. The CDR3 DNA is TGTGCCAGCTCACCACGTTTAGCGGGAGGGCCGGCCAATGAGCAGTTCTTC. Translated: CASSPRLAGGPANEQFF.

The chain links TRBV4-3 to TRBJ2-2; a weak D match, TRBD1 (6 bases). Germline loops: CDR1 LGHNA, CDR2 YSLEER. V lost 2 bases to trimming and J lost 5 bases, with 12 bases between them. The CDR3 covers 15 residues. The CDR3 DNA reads TGCGCCAGCAGCCAAAGCCAAAGGGGGACCGGGGAGCTGTTTTTT. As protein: CASSQSQRGTGELFF.

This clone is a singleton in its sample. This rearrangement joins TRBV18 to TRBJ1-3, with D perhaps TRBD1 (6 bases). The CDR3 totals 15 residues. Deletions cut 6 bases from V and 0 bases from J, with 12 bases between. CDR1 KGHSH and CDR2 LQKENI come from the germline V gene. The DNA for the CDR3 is TGTGCCAGCTCCCAGGGACAAACCTCTGGAAACACCATATATTTT. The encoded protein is CASSQGQTSGNTIYF.

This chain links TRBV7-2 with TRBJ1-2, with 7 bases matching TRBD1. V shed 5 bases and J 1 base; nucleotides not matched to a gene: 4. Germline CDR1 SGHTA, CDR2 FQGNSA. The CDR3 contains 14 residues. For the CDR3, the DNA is TGTGCCAGCAGCACCCGACAGGGTAACTATGGCTACACCTTC. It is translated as CASSTRQGNYGYTF. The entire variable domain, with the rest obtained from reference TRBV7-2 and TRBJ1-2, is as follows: GAGVSQSPSNKVTEKGKDVELRCDPISGHTALYWYRQSLGQGLEFLIYFQGNSAPDKSGLPSDRFSAERTGGSVSTLTIQRTQQEDSAVYLCASSTRQGNYGYTFGSGTRLTVV.

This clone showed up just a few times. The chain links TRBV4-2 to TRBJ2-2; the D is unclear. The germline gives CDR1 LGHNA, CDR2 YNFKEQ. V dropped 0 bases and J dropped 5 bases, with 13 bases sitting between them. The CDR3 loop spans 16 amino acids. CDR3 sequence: CASSQEKLRVTGELFF. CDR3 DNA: TGTGCCAGCAGCCAAGAGAAGTTACGAGTAACCGGGGAGCTGTTTTTT.

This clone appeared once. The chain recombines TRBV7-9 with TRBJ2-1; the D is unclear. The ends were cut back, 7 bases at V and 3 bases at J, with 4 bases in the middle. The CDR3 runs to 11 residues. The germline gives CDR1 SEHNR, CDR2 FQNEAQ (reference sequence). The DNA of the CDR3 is TGTGCCAGCAACAACTACAATGAGCAGTTCTTC. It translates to CASNNYNEQFF.

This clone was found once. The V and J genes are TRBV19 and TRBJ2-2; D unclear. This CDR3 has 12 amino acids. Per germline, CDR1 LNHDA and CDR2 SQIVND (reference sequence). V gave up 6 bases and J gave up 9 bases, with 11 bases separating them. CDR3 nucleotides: TGTGCCAGTAGCAACTCCAAACGGGAGCTGTTTTTT. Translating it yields CASSNSKRELFF.

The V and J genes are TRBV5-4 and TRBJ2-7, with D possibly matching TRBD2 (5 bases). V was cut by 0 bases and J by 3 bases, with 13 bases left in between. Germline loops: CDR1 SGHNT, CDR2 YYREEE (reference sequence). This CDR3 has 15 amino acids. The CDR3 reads CASSLGTAGSYEQYF. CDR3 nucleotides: TGTGCCAGCAGCTTGGGGACCGCGGGTAGCTACGAGCAGTACTTC.

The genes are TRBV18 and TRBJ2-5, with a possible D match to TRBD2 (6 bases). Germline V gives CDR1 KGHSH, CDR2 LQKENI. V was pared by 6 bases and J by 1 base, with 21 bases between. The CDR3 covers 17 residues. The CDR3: CASSSSTAASAQETQYF. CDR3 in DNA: TGTGCCAGCTCCTCCTCAACAGCGGCTAGCGCCCAAGAGACCCAGTACTTC.

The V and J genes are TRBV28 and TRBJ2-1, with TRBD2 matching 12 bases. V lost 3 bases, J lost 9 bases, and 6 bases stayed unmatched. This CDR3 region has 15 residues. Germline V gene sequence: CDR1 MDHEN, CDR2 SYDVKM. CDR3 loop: CASSFLAGGLSEQFF. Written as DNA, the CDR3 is TGTGCCAGCAGTTTCCTAGCGGGAGGGCTTAGTGAGCAGTTCTTC.